These T cell receptor beta chains were read from a single sample in a study of Tregs in tolerant kidney transplant recipients. The protocol was immunoSEQ multiplex PCR, while the TCRdb copy is restricted to in-frame clones and leaves out a portion. The data show 65,000 to 85,000 clones, with 91% seen just once and roughly 1.6% held by the top ten. This material consisted of CD4+ T cells from blood (PBMCs), taken 24 months after the transplant. These receptors all come from a human patient who received a combined kidney and bone marrow transplant. Some of the T cells might come from the graft donor. The CDR3 runs from the conserved cysteine through the conserved F or W. The D gene is left open where the match is weak. Only some rows state a clone size, as once, few, many or a class for expanded clones.

once,TRBJ2-7,TRBV30,TRBD2,15,CAWSGGWGTSHEQYF,TGTGCCTGGAGTGGGGGATGGGGGACTAGTCACGAGCAGTACTTC
NA,TRBJ2-3,TRBV7-9,NA,12,CASRTITDTQYF,TGTGCCAGCAGGACTATCACAGATACGCAGTATTTT
NA,TRBJ2-5,TRBV6-5,TRBD2,15,CASNLLAGNQETQYF,TGTGCCAGCAACTTACTAGCGGGGAATCAAGAGACCCAGTACTTC
NA,TRBJ2-3,TRBV6-6,NA,12,CASSYEADTQYF,TGTGCCAGCAGTTACGAGGCCGATACGCAGTATTTT
NA,TRBJ2-7,TRBV6-1,NA,13,CASWGRNRPIQYF,TGTGCCAGCTGGGGGCGGAACAGACCAATTCAGTACTTC
NA,TRBJ2-7,TRBV19,NA,12,CASSSGLHEQYF,TGTGCCAGTAGTAGCGGCTTACACGAGCAGTACTTC
NA,TRBJ2-1,TRBV7-3,NA,15,CASSSGGGAGNEQFF,TGTGCCAGCAGCTCTGGAGGGGGGGCAGGTAATGAGCAGTTCTTC
NA,TRBJ2-1,TRBV2,TRBD2,16,CASRDKAGYVYNEQFF,TGTGCCAGCAGGGATAAAGCGGGGTACGTCTACAATGAGCAGTTCTTC
NA,TRBJ1-2,TRBV19,TRBD1,14,CASSTGQGIFGYTF,TGTGCCAGTAGTACCGGACAGGGGATTTTTGGCTACACCTTC
NA,TRBJ2-1,TRBV7-6,TRBD2,16,CASSSTVAGGYNEQFF,TGTGCCAGCAGCTCGACAGTAGCGGGAGGGTACAATGAGCAGTTCTTC
NA,TRBJ2-1,TRBV7-6,TRBD2,20,CASSLGTPHRTSGRGDEQFF,TGTGCCAGCAGCTTAGGGACACCCCACCGGACTAGCGGGAGGGGGGATGAGCAGTTCTTC
NA,TRBJ1-2,TRBV4-3,TRBD1,15,CASSQARGYAYGYTF,TGCGCCAGCAGCCAAGCCAGGGGGTACGCCTATGGCTACACCTTC
NA,TRBJ2-5,TRBV7-3,TRBD1,15,CASSLSATGLQTQYF,TGTGCCAGCAGCTTATCGGCGACAGGGCTGCAGACCCAGTACTTC
NA,TRBJ1-4,TRBV6-5,NA,15,CASSPRRATNEKLFF,TGTGCCAGCAGTCCGAGGCGAGCAACTAATGAAAAACTGTTTTTT
once,TRBJ2-5,TRBV4-2,TRBD2,15,CASSQVASGQETQYF,TGTGCCAGCAGCCAAGTGGCTAGCGGGCAAGAGACCCAGTACTTC
NA,TRBJ2-5,TRBV7-9,TRBD2,14,CASSLTSGRETQYF,TGTGCCAGCAGCCTGACTAGCGGGAGGGAGACCCAGTACTTC
NA,TRBJ2-2,TRBV18,NA,13,CASSPPGAGELFF,TGTGCCAGCTCACCCCCGGGGGCCGGGGAGCTGTTTTTT